These 5 T cell receptor beta chains share one sample of origin, sequenced in a study of long-term antiretroviral therapy in people with HIV. Sequencing relied on immunoSEQ assay v3.0, run at survey level. The protocol was immunoSEQ multiplex PCR, while the TCRdb copy is restricted to in-frame clones and leaves out a portion. The sample carries tens of thousands of clones, roughly 94% recorded once. The sample in question was unsorted PBMCs, obtained 4.1 years after starting antiretroviral therapy. These receptors all stem from a woman aged 45-60 years with HIV.

The chain joins TRBV2 to TRBJ1-4, with 7 bases matching TRBD1. The CDR3 length is 16 residues. V gave up 4 bases and J gave up 9 bases; unmatched junction bases: 14. Germline lookup yields CDR1 SNHLY and CDR2 FYNNEI. CDR3 sequence reads: CASSAGTAILMKKLFF. As DNA, the CDR3 is TGTGCCAGCAGTGCGGGGACAGCAATCCTCATGAAAAAACTGTTTTTT.

The chain combines TRBV30 with TRBJ2-1, with D hard to call. CDR3 size: 13 residues. Germline loops: CDR1 GTSNPN, CDR2 SVGIG (reference sequence). Trimming left V 3 bases short and J 0 bases short, with 6 bases between. Written as DNA, the CDR3 is TGTGCCTGGAGGATGAGCTCCTACAATGAGCAGTTCTTC. This codes for CAWRMSSYNEQFF.

The chain recombines TRBV14 with TRBJ1-3; 7 nucleotides match TRBD1. The CDR3 sequence is 17 residues long. Trimming cost V 3 bases and J 0 bases; bases outside gene matches: 8. The germline V gene encodes CDR1 SGHDN and CDR2 FVKESK. The CDR3 sequence: CASSHNTGTASGNTIYF. The DNA for the CDR3 is TGTGCCAGCAGCCACAACACCGGGACAGCCTCTGGAAACACCATATATTTT. Full variable domain (remainder filled in from reference TRBV14 and TRBJ1-3): EAGVTQFPSHSVIEKGQTVTLRCDPISGHDNLYWYRRVMGKEIKFLLHFVKESKQDESGMPNNRFLAERTGGTYSTLKVQPAELEDSGVYFCASSHNTGTASGNTIYFGEGSWLTVV.

The CDR3 sequence: CASSILGGDGQFF. In DNA, the CDR3 is TGTGCCAGCAGTATACTTGGGGGAGATGGTCAGTTCTTC. The chain combines TRBV6-5 with TRBJ2-1; D tentatively fits TRBD1 or TRBD2 (5 bases each). Trimming cost V 5 bases and J 13 bases, with 18 bases left between them. Per germline, CDR1 MNHEY and CDR2 SVGAGI. This CDR3 has 13 amino acids.

The chain couples TRBV11-2 to TRBJ1-3, with D possibly TRBD1 on 6 matching bases. Germline CDR1 SGHAT, CDR2 FQNNGV. V dropped 5 bases and J dropped 0 bases, with 23 bases sitting between them. The CDR3 runs to 19 residues. CDR3 residues: CASSPGGEGGPSSGNTIYF. CDR3 sequence (DNA): TGTGCCAGCAGCCCGGGTGGAGAGGGGGGCCCTAGCTCTGGAAACACCATATATTTT.